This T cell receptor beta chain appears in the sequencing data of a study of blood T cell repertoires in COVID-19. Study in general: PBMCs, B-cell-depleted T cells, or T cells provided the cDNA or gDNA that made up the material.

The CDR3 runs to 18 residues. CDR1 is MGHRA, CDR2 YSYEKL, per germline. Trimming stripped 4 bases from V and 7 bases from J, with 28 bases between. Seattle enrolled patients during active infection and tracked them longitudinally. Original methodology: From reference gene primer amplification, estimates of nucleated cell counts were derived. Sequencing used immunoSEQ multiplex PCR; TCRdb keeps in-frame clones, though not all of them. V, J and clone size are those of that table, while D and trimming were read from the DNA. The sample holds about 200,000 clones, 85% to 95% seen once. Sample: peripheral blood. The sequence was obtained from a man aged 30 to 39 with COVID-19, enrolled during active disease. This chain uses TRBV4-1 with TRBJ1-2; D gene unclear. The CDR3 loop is CASSPTSPLPMAGTGYTF. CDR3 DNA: TGCGCCAGCAGCCCAACATCCCCACTTCCGATGGCGGGAACTGGCTACACCTTC.